This T cell receptor beta chain was recorded in a study of T cells in Graves' hyperthyroidism and ophthalmopathy. Overall study findings and caveats: Blood samples included most of the expanded thyroid clonotypes exceeding 0.001. The model made its ophthalmopathy prediction, and onset followed a median about 6.8 months later.

The germline V and J ends were trimmed by 0 bases and 3 bases, with 12 bases remaining between them. The germline V gene has CDR1 SGHRS and CDR2 YFSETQ. The CDR3 totals 15 residues. The blood sample dates from first hyperthyroidism diagnosis, preceding any ophthalmopathy symptoms. The TCR beta CDR3 regions underwent amplification using RNA transcripts as the source. With the HTBI primer set, the TCR CDR3 went through a first round of RT-PCR. Using its own MiXCR run on the multiplex PCR reads, TCRdb lists one record per CDR3 protein. The sample carries about 720,000 distinct CDR3 sequences, about 17% recorded once. This clonotype has at least ten counts. Its antigen is as yet unknown.

Sequencing input: blood. The rearrangement uses TRBV5-1 and TRBJ1-1; D possibly corresponds to TRBD1 (5 bases). The receptor was derived from a woman in her forties or fifties with Graves' hyperthyroidism that later progressed to Graves' ophthalmopathy. DNA for the CDR3: TGCGCCAGCAGCTTGGGGGGTACAGGAGACACTGAAGCTTTCTTT. This translates into CASSLGGTGDTEAFF. The variable domain in full, with the rest retrieved from reference TRBV5-1 and TRBJ1-1, is KAGVTQTPRYLIKTRGQQVTLSCSPISGHRSVSWYQQTPGQGLQFLFEYFSETQRNKGNFPGRFSGRQFSNSRSEMNVSTLELGDSALYLCASSLGGTGDTEAFFGQGTRLTVV.